This T cell receptor (beta chain) stems from a study of control samples from healthy donors and cancer patients. The V end lost 5 bases, the J end lost 6 bases, and 11 bases lay between the germline ends. CDR3 size: 13 residues. Looked up from germline, CDR1 is SGHDT and CDR2 is YYEEEE. Libraries were prepared by immunoSEQ multiplex PCR; TCRdb keeps only in-frame clonotypes and omits some of them. The sample has approximately 170,000 clones; 80% to 90% are singletons. The chain carries TRBV5-6 and TRBJ2-2, with a possible D match to TRBD1 (6 bases). The receptor was derived from a woman younger than 45 in good health. The source material was blood. For the CDR3, the DNA is TGTGCCAGCAGGGTGACAGGTTCCGGGGAGCTGTTTTTT. Encoded protein: CASRVTGSGELFF.